These T cell receptor beta chains were read from a single sample in a study of blood T cell repertoires in COVID-19. Method: immunoSEQ multiplex PCR; TCRdb's copy keeps in-frame clones and lacks some. The sample contains roughly 260,000 clones, roughly 90% of which appear only once. What was sequenced was peripheral blood. The receptors shown here come from a man aged 60-69 years who had recovered from COVID-19. CDR3s include the opening cysteine and the closing phenylalanine or tryptophan. The D gene is left open where the match is weak.

cdr3_aa,v_call,d_call,cdr3_length,j_call
CASSFLDYGYTF,TRBV12-3/TRBV12-4,.,12,TRBJ1-2
CASSISGLAGSTAAIGNEQFF,TRBV19,TRBD2,21,TRBJ2-1
CASVPTGQGRTEAFF,TRBV18,TRBD1,15,TRBJ1-1
CASSYPAGISTDTQYF,TRBV5-1,.,16,TRBJ2-3
CASSLGTGSSYEQYF,TRBV18,TRBD1,15,TRBJ2-7
CASSVRGDSPLHF,TRBV2,.,13,TRBJ1-6
CASSGATGGTEAFF,TRBV2,TRBD1,14,TRBJ1-1
CASSGLGQSYEQYF,TRBV9,TRBD1,14,TRBJ2-7
CASSSGLAGGPITDTQYF,TRBV5-1,TRBD2,18,TRBJ2-3
CASSIVPGGPTEAFF,TRBV19,TRBD1,15,TRBJ1-1
CASSQTEWGNQPQHF,TRBV7-6,.,15,TRBJ1-5
CASSSSGRRNNSPLHF,TRBV5-1,.,16,TRBJ1-6
CAWRETGTNKNIQYF,TRBV30,.,15,TRBJ2-4
CAINRQGARSAEQYF,TRBV10-3,TRBD1,15,TRBJ2-7
CASSVEGRGSTDTQYF,TRBV9,.,16,TRBJ2-3
CASSQDAGLAGGDSTDTQYF,TRBV3-1/TRBV3-2,TRBD2,20,TRBJ2-3
CASSVGAGTYEQYF,TRBV9,.,14,TRBJ2-7
CASSLALGGEAGYTF,TRBV7-9,.,15,TRBJ1-2
CASSLRDTYGYTF,TRBV5-1,.,13,TRBJ1-2
CASSLWAQATEAFF,TRBV5-5,.,14,TRBJ1-1
CASSPGRMNTEAFF,TRBV18,.,14,TRBJ1-1
CASSVLLGSLITNEKLFF,TRBV6-1,.,18,TRBJ1-4
CASRHRDPETQYF,TRBV6-6,.,13,TRBJ2-5
CASSPSTGGRKGETQYF,TRBV18,TRBD1,17,TRBJ2-5
CSARGNTEAFF,TRBV29-1,.,11,TRBJ1-1
CAWSVSGGSSTVGNTIYF,TRBV30,.,18,TRBJ1-3
CAISESSWSRGEKLFF,TRBV10-3,.,16,TRBJ1-4
CASSQTAANYGYTF,TRBV6-4,.,14,TRBJ1-2
CATSEEGQTGQETQYF,TRBV24-1,.,16,TRBJ2-5
CAWSTKDRGGPRWPQHF,TRBV30,TRBD1,17,TRBJ1-5
CASSLAGYSNQPQHF,TRBV5-5,.,15,TRBJ1-5
CASSEYGYGQGNQPQHF,TRBV6-1,TRBD1,17,TRBJ1-5
CATHTSTGYEQYF,TRBV28,.,13,TRBJ2-7
CASSQDWGQDFYGYTF,TRBV14,TRBD1,16,TRBJ1-2
CASSFKMGADTQYF,TRBV7-2,.,14,TRBJ2-3
CASSEARDRSEAFF,TRBV6-1,TRBD1,14,TRBJ1-1
CASRAQGWYETQYF,TRBV27,TRBD1,14,TRBJ2-5
CASSYGTGVQETQYF,TRBV6-2/TRBV6-3,TRBD1,15,TRBJ2-5
CASTRTGGDNSPLHF,TRBV6-1,TRBD1,15,TRBJ1-6
CASSWTGVNNQPQHF,TRBV7-8,TRBD1,15,TRBJ1-5
CAWSPTGLAGSGELFF,TRBV30,TRBD2,16,TRBJ2-2
CASSTPQGGGQPQHF,TRBV6-2/TRBV6-3,.,15,TRBJ1-5
CASSSLAGGPRTQYF,TRBV7-2,TRBD2,15,TRBJ2-3
CASSPGLPNSYEQYF,TRBV7-9,TRBD2,15,TRBJ2-7
CASSNGLAGYQETQYF,TRBV6-2/TRBV6-3,TRBD2,16,TRBJ2-5
CASSHSEETQYF,TRBV6-5,.,12,TRBJ2-5
CASQGTRLDEQFF,TRBV14,.,13,TRBJ2-1
CASSPTQGYRDEQYF,TRBV7-2,.,15,TRBJ2-7
CASSLGRTSTDTQYF,TRBV11-2,.,15,TRBJ2-3
CASRGQAGNTIYF,TRBV25-1,TRBD1,13,TRBJ1-3
CASSELQGQGYTF,TRBV2,.,13,TRBJ1-2
CASSPGLAGEPSSYNEQFF,TRBV5-1,TRBD2,19,TRBJ2-1
CSLSDRGPEQFF,TRBV29-1,TRBD1,12,TRBJ2-1